A selection of T cell receptor beta chains follows, all from one sample in a study of T cell clonotyping in hematopoietic cell transplantation. Measured with immunoSEQ multiplex PCR; TCRdb has only the in-frame clones, and not every one. The table shows tens of thousands of clones, with 86% occurring only once. Material: peripheral blood mononuclear cells, obtained before stem cell transplant. These receptors came from a man between 60 and 75 years old with biphenotypic leukemia. Some clones in this sample may be carry-over from other donors' samples. CDR3s include the opening cysteine and the closing phenylalanine or tryptophan. The order of the fields is J gene, D gene, V gene, clone size, CDR3 DNA, CDR3 protein. The D gene is left open where the match is weak. Size values are once, few and many counts, or a class for expanded clones, and some rows have none.

TRBJ2-7	TRBD2	TRBV28	NA	TGTGCCAGCAGTTTAGGTGGGAGGGCTTACGAGCAGTACTTC	CASSLGGRAYEQYF
TRBJ1-1	NA	TRBV28	NA	TGTGCCAGCAGTTTATCTTGGGGGAGGGAAGCTTTCTTT	CASSLSWGREAFF
TRBJ2-7	NA	TRBV19	NA	TGTGCCAGTATCGGTTCCGGGGCGGAGGTTGGTTACGAGCAGTACTTC	CASIGSGAEVGYEQYF
TRBJ2-5	TRBD2	TRBV27	once	TGTGCCAGCAGCCCCGGGACTAGCGGGAGCTCTCGAACCCAGTACTTC	CASSPGTSGSSRTQYF
TRBJ2-7	NA	TRBV5-1	NA	TGCGCCAGCAGCGACGGGGGCCCGGGGTCCTACGAGCAGTACTTC	CASSDGGPGSYEQYF
TRBJ2-1	NA	TRBV5-1	once	TGCGCCAGCAGCTACCCAGGGGGGGCAGGCGAAAGCTCCTACAATGAGCAGTTCTTC	CASSYPGGAGESSYNEQFF
TRBJ2-1	NA	TRBV7-2	NA	TGTGCCAGCAGCTTAGCTGTCAGCTCCTACAATGAGCAGTTCTTC	CASSLAVSSYNEQFF
TRBJ2-7	NA	TRBV25-1	NA	TGTGCCAGCAGTAACATTGGCTACGAGCAGTACTTC	CASSNIGYEQYF
TRBJ2-3	NA	TRBV30	NA	TGTGCCTGGAGCCCCATGTCGGCAGATACGCAGTATTTT	CAWSPMSADTQYF
TRBJ1-5	NA	TRBV6-1	NA	TGTGCCAGCCACAGGGTAGCAAATCAGCCCCAGCATTTT	CASHRVANQPQHF